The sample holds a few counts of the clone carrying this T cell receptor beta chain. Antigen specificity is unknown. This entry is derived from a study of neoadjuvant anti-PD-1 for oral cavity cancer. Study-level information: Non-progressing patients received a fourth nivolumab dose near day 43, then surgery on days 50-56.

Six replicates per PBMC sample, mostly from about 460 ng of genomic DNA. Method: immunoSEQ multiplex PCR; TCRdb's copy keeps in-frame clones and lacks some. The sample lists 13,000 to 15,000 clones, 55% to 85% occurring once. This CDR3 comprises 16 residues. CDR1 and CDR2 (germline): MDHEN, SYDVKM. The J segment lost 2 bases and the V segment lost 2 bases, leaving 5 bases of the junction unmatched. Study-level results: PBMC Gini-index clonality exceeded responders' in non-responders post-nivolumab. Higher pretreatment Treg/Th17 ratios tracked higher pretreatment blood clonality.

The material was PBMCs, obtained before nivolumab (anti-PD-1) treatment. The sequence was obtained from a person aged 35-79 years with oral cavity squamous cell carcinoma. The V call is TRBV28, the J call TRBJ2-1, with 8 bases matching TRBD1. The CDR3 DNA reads TGTGCCAGCAGTTTACCCGGGACAGGTACCTACAATGAGCAGTTCTTC. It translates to CASSLPGTGTYNEQFF. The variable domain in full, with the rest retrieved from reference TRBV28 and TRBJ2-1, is DVKVTQSSRYLVKRTGEKVFLECVQDMDHENMFWYRQDPGLGLRLIYFSYDVKMKEKGDIPEGYSVSREKKERFSLILESASTNQTSMYLCASSLPGTGTYNEQFFGPGTRLTVL.